This record looks at one T cell receptor (beta chain) sequence and its context. Its antigen is as yet unknown. This sample stems from a study of molecular identifiers for immune sequencing clone quantification. Findings of the study overall: Clones of above 20 RNA copies carried over 99% of effector molecules; in naive cells they carried under 1%.

TCRdb reanalysed the PCR reads using MiXCR and keeps one entry per CDR3 protein. The table has around 94,000 distinct CDR3 sequences, 30% to 35% seen once. V lost 7 bases and J 7 bases, leaving 13 bases between the germline ends. The germline gives CDR1 LNHDA, CDR2 SQIVND (reference sequence). The CDR3 is 12 amino acids. The sequencing sample was made of naive CD8+ T cells from blood, with Jurkat cell RNA spiked in. Subset indicated: FACS-sorted CD8+CD4-CCR7+CD45RA+ naive T cells. This receptor was identified in a human donor in good health. Some libraries in this study had Jurkat cell RNA spiked in. The V gene is TRBV19, the J gene TRBJ1-1; D gene unclear. DNA for the CDR3: TGTGCCAGTATGGCGGCCAGCTATGAAGCTTTCTTT. Protein product: CASMAASYEAFF.